This is a list of T cell receptor beta chains from one sample in a study of Graves' ophthalmopathy and Graves' hyperthyroidism. Via MiXCR, TCRdb re-called the multiplex PCR reads, giving one row per CDR3 protein. The sample holds under 400,000 distinct CDR3 sequences, roughly a sixth seen once. The specimen was peripheral blood. The receptors were gathered from an adult man with Graves' ophthalmopathy. The CDR3 runs from the conserved cysteine through the conserved F or W. Each record gives: D gene, V gene, J gene, clone size, CDR3 DNA, CDR3 protein. A D gene is named only where the DNA matches it firmly. The size entry is marked missing in some rows and otherwise reads once, few, many or a size class.

NA,TRBV12-3/TRBV12-4,TRBJ2-7,many,TGTGCCAGCAGTCTTAGCGGCTTGGGGCGGGAGCAGTACTTC,CASSLSGLGREQYF
NA,TRBV30,TRBJ1-2,many,TGTGCCTGGAGCCCCCTTCTATATGGCTACACCTTC,CAWSPLLYGYTF
TRBD1,TRBV6-1,TRBJ1-5,many,TGTGCCAGCAGCCGGGACAGGGTTGATCAGCCCCAGCATTTT,CASSRDRVDQPQHF
NA,TRBV13,TRBJ2-5,many,TGTGCCAGCAGCCATGGTGGGCTACGCGTACGAGAGACCCAGTACTTC,CASSHGGLRVRETQYF
TRBD2,TRBV20-1,TRBJ2-2,many,TGCAGTGCCCCGGAAGGCGGGGGGGCGACCGGGGAGCTGTTTTTT,CSAPEGGGATGELFF
NA,TRBV18,TRBJ1-2,many,TGTGCCAGCTCACCACCAGCGGTAAACTATGGCTACACCTTC,CASSPPAVNYGYTF
NA,TRBV7-6,TRBJ2-5,many,TGTGCCAGCAGCTTAGTGCCAGGAGAGACCCAGTACTTC,CASSLVPGETQYF
NA,TRBV19,TRBJ1-1,few,TGTGCCAGTAGTATGTTCGGGGTAGGAGGTACTGAAGCTTTCTTT,CASSMFGVGGTEAFF
NA,TRBV25-1,TRBJ1-1,many,TGTGCCAGCAGTGTGAAGGTGAACACTGAAGCTTTCTTT,CASSVKVNTEAFF
NA,TRBV20-1,TRBJ2-7,many,TGCAGTGCTAGAGATGGCGGGAACTCCTACGAGCAGTACTTC,CSARDGGNSYEQYF
TRBD2,TRBV7-9,TRBJ2-5,many,TGTGCCAGCAGGTCACGGGGGGGCCCAGAGACCCAGTACTTC,CASRSRGGPETQYF
NA,TRBV12-5,TRBJ1-1,NA,TGTGCTAGTGGTTTCTCAGATATGAACACTGAAGCTTTCTTT,CASGFSDMNTEAFF
NA,TRBV3-1,TRBJ1-2,NA,TGTGCCAGCAGCCAAGACTTCGGCAGTACCTCTGGCTACACCTTC,CASSQDFGSTSGYTF
TRBD1,TRBV2,TRBJ1-1,many,TGTGCCAGCAGTGAGACAGGGACCGAATACACTGAAGCTTTCTTT,CASSETGTEYTEAFF
TRBD1,TRBV4-2,TRBJ1-5,many,TGTGCCAGCAGCCAAGTCTTGGCGGGACAGGGGAAAAGGCAGCCCCAGCATTTT,CASSQVLAGQGKRQPQHF
NA,TRBV19,TRBJ2-2,many,TGTGCCAGTAGTAATAGACAGGCTCACACCGGGGAGCTGTTTTTT,CASSNRQAHTGELFF
TRBD1,TRBV12-3/TRBV12-4,TRBJ2-2,many,TGTGCCAGCAACCAAGGTCCGGGACAGGGGGTTAACACCGGGGAGCTGTTTTTT,CASNQGPGQGVNTGELFF
TRBD1,TRBV6-1,TRBJ1-2,many,TGTGCCAGCAGTGAAGTACCGGGACAGGGGCTCGATGGCTACACCTTC,CASSEVPGQGLDGYTF
NA,TRBV7-9,TRBJ1-2,NA,TGTGCCAGCAGTTACACGGGGGGGCGCGATAACGGCTACACCTTC,CASSYTGGRDNGYTF
NA,TRBV6-2/TRBV6-3,TRBJ1-3,many,TGTGCCAGCAGTTACTCGATCCAGGCAGGGGCATTTGGAAACACCATATATTTT,CASSYSIQAGAFGNTIYF
TRBD1,TRBV27,TRBJ1-5,NA,TGTGCCAGCAGTTTAACGGGACAGGGAAAAAATCAGCCCCAGCATTTT,CASSLTGQGKNQPQHF
TRBD2,TRBV18,TRBJ2-5,few,TGTGCCAGCTCACGAGGACTAGTGACCGCGGAGACCCAGTACTTC,CASSRGLVTAETQYF
NA,TRBV20-1,TRBJ1-6,many,TGCAGTGCTTCACCCCCCAGGGCAGATTCACCCCTCCACTTT,CSASPPRADSPLHF
NA,TRBV28,TRBJ2-5,NA,TGTGCCAGCAGTTCCCCCTCGACAGGCCATAGGACCCAGTACTTC,CASSSPSTGHRTQYF
TRBD1,TRBV29-1,TRBJ1-2,many,TGCAGCGGTGACAGGGTTAACTCGGATGGCTACACCTTC,CSGDRVNSDGYTF
NA,TRBV28,TRBJ2-7,many,TGTGCCAGCAGTCTTCGACAGGGAGGGAACGAGCAGTACTTC,CASSLRQGGNEQYF
TRBD1,TRBV5-1,TRBJ2-6,many,TGCGCCAGCAGCTCCGGGACAGCAACTGGGGCCAACGTCCTGACTTTC,CASSSGTATGANVLTF
NA,TRBV29-1,TRBJ1-1,many,TGCAGCGTTGAAAGGGCGGGGGGCCGGAACACTGAAGCTTTCTTT,CSVERAGGRNTEAFF
NA,TRBV27,TRBJ1-1,many,TGTGCCAGCAGTATCAGGGGTAGGAACACTGAAGCTTTCTTT,CASSIRGRNTEAFF
TRBD1,TRBV12-3/TRBV12-4,TRBJ1-1,few,TGTGCCAGCACCAGGACAGGGGAGGGCACTGAAGCTTTCTTT,CASTRTGEGTEAFF
TRBD1,TRBV6-1,TRBJ1-2,NA,TGTGCCAGCAGCGCAGGACAGGGGGGTTTCTATGGCTACACCTTC,CASSAGQGGFYGYTF
NA,TRBV4-2,TRBJ2-7,many,TGTGCCAGCAGCCAAGACGGCGGTCTAGGGGGCTACGAGCAGTACTTC,CASSQDGGLGGYEQYF
TRBD1,TRBV28,TRBJ2-5,NA,TGTGCCAGCAGTTTACCGGGACAGCGTTGGACCCAGTACTTC,CASSLPGQRWTQYF
NA,TRBV5-8,TRBJ1-3,many,TGTGCCAGCAGCGGAACAGGGGGAAACACCATATATTTT,CASSGTGGNTIYF
NA,TRBV29-1,TRBJ2-7,many,TGCAGCGTTGTGGCGCCGGAAGACTCCTACGAGCAGTACTTC,CSVVAPEDSYEQYF
NA,TRBV2,TRBJ1-1,NA,TGTGCCAGCAGACGGGTCAGGGCCACTGAAGCTTTCTTT,CASRRVRATEAFF
TRBD1,TRBV20-1,TRBJ2-4,many,TGCAGTGCTCTAGGACAGGGGAGCCTAGCCCGAGGGAACATTCAGTACTTC,CSALGQGSLARGNIQYF
NA,TRBV7-8,TRBJ2-5,many,TGTGCCAGCAGCTCAACGCCAGGAGGGGAGACCCAGTACTTC,CASSSTPGGETQYF
TRBD2,TRBV7-2,TRBJ2-5,many,TGTGCCAGCAGCTTAGTAGGCCTAGCGGGAGCGGGGCAAGAGACCCAGTACTTC,CASSLVGLAGAGQETQYF
TRBD1,TRBV6-1,TRBJ2-4,many,TGTGCCAGCAGCCCCCGGACAGGGGAGCTAAACATTCAGTACTTC,CASSPRTGELNIQYF
TRBD1,TRBV5-1,TRBJ1-1,many,TGCGCCAGCAGCCGGGACAGGGCCAAGCACAGTGAAGCTTTCTTT,CASSRDRAKHSEAFF